The entry below describes one TCR beta chain. Its antigen is not identified. These data come from a study of CD8+ T cells in alopecia areata. Study observations and caveats: Scalp clonality dropped significantly under tofacitinib, as did expanded CD8+ top-100 clones. Resident alphabeta T-cell populations of normal skin are likewise subject to sequencing in scalp samples.

Regarding treatment: oral pan-JAK inhibitor, 5-10 mg twice daily. The CDR3 spans 15 residues. Germline CDR1 reads SNHLY; CDR2 reads FYNNEI. Trimming removed 1 base from V and 6 bases from J, with 14 bases in between. It was cDNA, reverse transcribed from extracted RNA, that served as the sequencing template. Profiled with immunoSEQ multiplex PCR; TCRdb holds only in-frame clones, not every one. This table has 100,000 to 150,000 clones, 50% to 75% appearing once. The sequencing used CD8+ T cells sorted from blood, collected at week 4, from a patient treated with tofacitinib. This clonotype originated in a human donor with alopecia areata. The gene calls are TRBV2 and TRBJ2-3; tentatively, D is TRBD1 (6 bases). The CDR3 DNA reads as TGTGCCAGCAGTGAAGTACAGGGTACTGGGGATACGCAGTATTTT. Its translation: CASSEVQGTGDTQYF.